The TCR beta chain under discussion was sequenced for a study of CD8+CD57+ T cells in acquired aplastic anemia. The TCR beta profiling, which covered VDJ combination and CDR3 sequence, was carried out using genomic DNA as the template. TCRdb analysed the reads with MiXCR anew, one entry per CDR3 protein. The data hold some 170,000 distinct CDR3 sequences, with 65% to 75% observed a single time. Patients selected for sequencing had displayed CD8+CD57+ cell expansion by flow cytometry. Germline CDR1 is MNHNS and CDR2 is SASEGT. This CDR3 is 16 amino acids long. Trimming removed 4 bases from V and 0 bases from J, with 13 bases in between.

The sequenced sample consisted of sorted CD4+, CD8+, or CD8+CD57+ T cells (not recorded which) from PBMCs. The clonotype originates from a human donor with aplastic anemia. The V call is TRBV6-1, the J call TRBJ2-1; D might be TRBD1 or TRBD2, each matching 5 bases. The CDR3 is CASSVGSGSSYNEQFF. CDR3 DNA sequence: TGTGCCAGCAGTGTAGGCTCAGGGAGCTCCTACAATGAGCAGTTCTTC.